Shown below are 22 T cell receptor beta chains from a single sample sequenced in a study of T cells expressing NK-cell markers. TCRdb reprocessed the 5' RACE reads and keeps a single row for each CDR3 protein, giving no DNA. Its clone listing holds some 340,000 distinct CDR3 sequences. Material: blood T cells: a sorted CD56 or NKG2C T cell subset, CD4+ or CD8+ T cells, or bulk PBMC T cells (not recorded which). Receptors originate from a man aged 18-75 years in good health.

The chain employs TRBV18 and TRBJ1-1. CDR1 KGHSH and CDR2 LQKENI come from the germline V gene. The CDR3 is made up of 14 amino acids. CDR3 in amino acids: CASSPIEMNTEAFF.

The chain combines TRBV12-3 or TRBV12-4 with TRBJ1-4. The CDR3 totals 15 residues. The CDR3 protein is CASSIYIQPNEKLFF.

The V gene is TRBV12-3 or TRBV12-4, the J gene TRBJ2-7; without DNA, the TCRdb call of TRBD1 cannot be checked. CDR3 length: 15 amino acids. The CDR3: CASRPGHPRAYEQYF.

CDR3: CASSTDGTVYEQYF. The V call is TRBV5-1, the J call TRBJ2-7; no DNA is available, so the TRBD1 call from TCRdb remains unchecked. Germline CDR1 is SGHRS and CDR2 is YFSETQ. This CDR3 has 14 amino acids.

This chain uses TRBV29-1 with TRBJ2-2; absent DNA, TCRdb's TRBD1 call cannot be checked. The CDR3 consists of 11 residues. Germline V CDR1 and CDR2: SQVTM, ANQGSEA. This chain's CDR3 is CSGRETGELFF.

The chain couples TRBV29-1 to TRBJ2-3. The germline V gene has CDR1 SQVTM and CDR2 ANQGSEA. This CDR3 comprises 12 residues. The CDR3 spells CSVGGSTDTQYF.

The chain has TRBV20-1 and TRBJ2-2; TCRdb's D call, TRBD2, is unchecked because there is no DNA. Germline assignment: CDR1 DFQATT and CDR2 SNEGSKA (reference sequence). This CDR3 is built from 17 residues. The CDR3 sequence is CSARDLRRGGLNGELFF.

This chain links TRBV6-1 with TRBJ2-7; the D call of TRBD1 rests on TCRdb alone, since no DNA is present to check it. In germline, CDR1 is MNHNS, CDR2 SASEGT. This CDR3 contains 17 residues. The CDR3 is CASSRTTPGQPSYEQYF.

V is TRBV12-3 or TRBV12-4 and J is TRBJ1-6; TCRdb's D call, TRBD1, is unchecked because there is no DNA. The CDR3 is 15 residues long. CDR3 loop: CASREGVYYNSPLHF.

The genes are TRBV5-5 and TRBJ1-1; TCRdb returns TRBD1, unconfirmable since there is no DNA. The V gene's germline CDR1 is SGHKS and CDR2 YYEKEE (reference sequence). This CDR3 region has 15 residues. CDR3 sequence: CASSWIGTGATEAFF. Drawing the rest from reference TRBV5-5 and TRBJ1-1, the complete variable domain is DAGVTQSPTHLIKTRGQQVTLRCSPISGHKSVSWYQQVLGQGPQFIFQYYEKEERGRGNFPDRFSARQFPNYSSELNVNALLLGDSALYLCASSWIGTGATEAFFGQGTRLTVV.

The chain is built from TRBV20-1 and TRBJ2-4; TCRdb proposes TRBD2, but this gene call is untestable without DNA. CDR3 length: 15 amino acids. CDR1 and CDR2 from the germline V gene are DFQATT and SNEGSKA (reference sequence). This chain's CDR3 is CSASGRGGVKNIQYF.

The chain couples TRBV20-1 to TRBJ2-1; TCRdb reports TRBD1, a call that lacks DNA to check it against. The length of the CDR3 is 11 residues. Germline V CDR1 and CDR2: DFQATT, SNEGSKA (reference sequence). The CDR3 spells CSAGTGFEQFF.

The V and J genes are TRBV7-8 and TRBJ2-2; the TCRdb call, TRBD2, lacks DNA for checking. CDR1 and CDR2 from the germline V gene are SGHVS and FQNEAQ. The CDR3 is 15 amino acids. The CDR3 sequence: CASSNRALGTGELFF.

The chain links TRBV7-2 to TRBJ2-1; the TCRdb D gene call, TRBD1, has no DNA to confirm it. This CDR3 has 16 residues. The germline V gene has CDR1 SGHTA and CDR2 FQGNSA. CDR3 loop: CASSQQRGGARNEQFF.

This chain connects TRBV4-2 to TRBJ2-3. Per the germline V gene, CDR1 is LGHNA and CDR2 is YNFKEQ. The CDR3 covers 14 residues. CDR3 sequence: CASSQDRDSRTQYF.

The chain joins TRBV7-2 to TRBJ1-5; the D call from TCRdb, TRBD1, cannot be confirmed without DNA. The CDR3 sequence is 17 residues long. The germline V gene has CDR1 SGHTA and CDR2 FQGNSA. The CDR3 protein is CASSLAGTGVNNQPQHF.

This chain uses TRBV7-2 with TRBJ2-5; the D call from TCRdb, TRBD2, cannot be confirmed without DNA. CDR3 length equals 17 residues. Germline values: CDR1 SGHTA, CDR2 FQGNSA. The CDR3 loop reads CASSLGRLATGMETQYF.

The gene calls are TRBV5-1 and TRBJ2-1; checking the TCRdb D call of TRBD2 is not possible without DNA. The CDR3 contains 15 residues. Germline V CDR1 and CDR2: SGHRS, YFSETQ. CDR3: CASSFQRGVFAGKFF.

The rearrangement links TRBV4-2 to TRBJ2-2; TCRdb names TRBD2, which stays unverified in the absence of DNA. This CDR3 contains 18 residues. Looked up from germline, CDR1 is LGHNA and CDR2 is YNFKEQ. CDR3 sequence reads: CASSPGLAGGMNTGELFF.

V gene TRBV20-1 combines with J gene TRBJ1-1; TCRdb reports TRBD1, a call that lacks DNA to check it against. The CDR3 is 16 amino acids. Germline-derived CDR1 and CDR2 are DFQATT and SNEGSKA (reference sequence). CDR3 loop: CSAPPGGRQFLTEAFF.

The genes are TRBV19 and TRBJ2-3; TCRdb returns TRBD2, unconfirmable since there is no DNA. CDR3 length equals 16 residues. CDR1 LNHDA and CDR2 SQIVND come from the germline V gene (reference sequence). The CDR3 protein is CASSKPLGRHTDTQYF.

The rearrangement joins TRBV27 to TRBJ2-7; TCRdb picks TRBD1, but there is no DNA to check that call. Germline V gene lookup returns CDR1 MNHEY and CDR2 SMNVEV (reference sequence). CDR3 length: 13 residues. The CDR3 protein is CAIDRVGSYEQYF.